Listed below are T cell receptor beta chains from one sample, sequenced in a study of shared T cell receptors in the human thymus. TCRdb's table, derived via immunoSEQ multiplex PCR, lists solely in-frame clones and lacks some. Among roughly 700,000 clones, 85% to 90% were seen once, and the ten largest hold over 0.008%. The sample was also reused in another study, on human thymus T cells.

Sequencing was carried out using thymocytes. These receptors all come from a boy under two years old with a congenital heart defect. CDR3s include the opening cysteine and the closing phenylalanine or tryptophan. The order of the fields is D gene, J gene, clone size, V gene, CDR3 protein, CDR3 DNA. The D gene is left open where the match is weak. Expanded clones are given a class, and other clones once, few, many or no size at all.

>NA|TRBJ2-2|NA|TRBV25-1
CASSETVNTGELFF
TGTGCCAGCAGTGAAACGGTGAACACCGGGGAGCTGTTTTTT
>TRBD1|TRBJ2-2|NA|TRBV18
CASSPRTGAITGELFF
TGTGCCAGCTCACCGCGGACAGGGGCGATCACCGGGGAGCTGTTTTTT
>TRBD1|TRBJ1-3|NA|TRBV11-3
CATKGDRPSSGNTIYF
TGTGCCACCAAGGGGGACAGGCCCAGCTCTGGAAACACCATATATTTT
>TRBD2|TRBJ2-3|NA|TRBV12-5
CASGLVPSILAGHTDTQYF
TGTGCTAGTGGTTTGGTACCTAGCATCCTAGCGGGACACACAGATACGCAGTATTTT
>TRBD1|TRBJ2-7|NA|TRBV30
CACILRQGSYEQYF
TGTGCCTGCATCCTGCGACAGGGGTCCTACGAGCAGTACTTC
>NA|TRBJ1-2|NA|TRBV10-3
CAINSSLYGYTF
TGTGCCATCAACAGCTCCCTCTATGGCTACACCTTC
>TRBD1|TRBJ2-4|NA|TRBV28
CASSHRDRVKNIQYF
TGTGCCAGCAGTCACCGGGACAGGGTCAAAAACATTCAGTACTTC
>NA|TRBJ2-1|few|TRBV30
CAWKDKMASYNEQFF
TGTGCCTGGAAAGACAAGATGGCGTCCTACAATGAGCAGTTCTTC
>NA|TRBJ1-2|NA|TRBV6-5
CASSQGTIINYGYTF
TGTGCCAGCAGTCAGGGCACTATTATTAACTATGGCTACACCTTC
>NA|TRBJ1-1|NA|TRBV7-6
CASSLAPRGMTEAFF
TGTGCCAGCAGCTTAGCCCCTAGGGGGATGACTGAAGCTTTCTTT
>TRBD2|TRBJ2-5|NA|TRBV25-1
CASSARSSGAQETQYF
TGTGCCAGCAGTGCACGTTCGAGCGGGGCCCAAGAGACCCAGTACTTC
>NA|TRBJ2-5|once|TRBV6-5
CASSPARGAETQYF
TGTGCCAGCAGTCCAGCCCGGGGGGCAGAGACCCAGTACTTC
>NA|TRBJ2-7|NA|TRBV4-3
CASSQGALDSLSSYEQYF
TGCGCCAGCAGCCAAGGAGCTCTCGACAGTTTGAGCTCCTACGAGCAGTACTTC
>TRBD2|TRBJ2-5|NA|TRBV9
CASSVGSSGAGGPEETQYF
TGTGCCAGCAGCGTAGGCTCCTCGGGGGCGGGAGGGCCTGAAGAGACCCAGTACTTC
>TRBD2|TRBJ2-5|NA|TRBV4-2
CASSQLGLAAPGEETQYF
TGTGCCAGCAGCCAACTCGGACTAGCGGCCCCAGGGGAAGAGACCCAGTACTTC
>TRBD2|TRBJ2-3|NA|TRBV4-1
CASSRTSGSTDTQYF
TGCGCCAGCAGTCGGACTAGCGGAAGCACAGATACGCAGTATTTT
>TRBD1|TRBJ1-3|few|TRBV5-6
CASSFAGQEKGNTIYF
TGTGCCAGCAGCTTTGCGGGACAGGAGAAAGGAAACACCATATATTTT
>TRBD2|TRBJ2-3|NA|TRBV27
CASSLFGASGYTDTQYF
TGTGCCAGCAGTTTATTTGGGGCTAGCGGGTACACAGATACGCAGTATTTT
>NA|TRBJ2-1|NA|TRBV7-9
CASSPEGIAYNEQFF
TGTGCCAGCAGCCCCGAGGGTATCGCCTACAATGAGCAGTTCTTC
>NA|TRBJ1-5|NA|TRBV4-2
CASSQTVPNNQPQHF
TGTGCCAGCAGCCAAACGGTTCCGAACAATCAGCCCCAGCATTTT
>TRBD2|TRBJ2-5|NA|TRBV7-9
CASSLANPKGGAGGETQYF
TGTGCCAGCAGCTTAGCGAACCCTAAGGGGGGAGCGGGAGGAGAGACCCAGTACTTC
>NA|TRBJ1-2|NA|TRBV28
CASSFKSRDGYTF
TGTGCCAGCAGTTTTAAATCACGGGATGGCTACACCTTC
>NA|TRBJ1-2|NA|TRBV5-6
CASSLNSELSKSNYGYTF
TGTGCCAGCAGCTTGAATTCGGAGCTTTCAAAGTCTAACTATGGCTACACCTTC
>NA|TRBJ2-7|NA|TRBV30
CAWSGTGNYEQYF
TGTGCCTGGAGCGGAACAGGGAACTACGAGCAGTACTTC
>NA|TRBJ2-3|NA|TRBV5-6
CASSLARPGSTDTQYF
TGTGCCAGCAGCTTGGCCCGACCGGGGAGCACAGATACGCAGTATTTT
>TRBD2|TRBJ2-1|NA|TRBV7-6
CASSLEGQRRTSGISYNEQFF
TGTGCCAGCAGCTTAGAAGGTCAGAGAAGGACTAGCGGGATATCCTACAATGAGCAGTTCTTC
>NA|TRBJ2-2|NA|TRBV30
CAWDRLNTGELFF
TGTGCCTGGGACAGGTTAAACACCGGGGAGCTGTTTTTT
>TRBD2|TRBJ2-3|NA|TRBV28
CASSPPPWGRLAGITDTQYF
TGTGCCAGCAGTCCCCCTCCGTGGGGGCGGCTAGCGGGCATCACAGATACGCAGTATTTT
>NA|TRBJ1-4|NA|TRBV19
CASSSQGPLNEKLFF
TGTGCCAGTAGTTCCCAGGGGCCCCTGAATGAAAAACTGTTTTTT
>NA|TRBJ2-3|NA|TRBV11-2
CASRPGRRGGDTQYF
TGTGCCAGCAGACCAGGGCGGAGAGGGGGAGATACGCAGTATTTT
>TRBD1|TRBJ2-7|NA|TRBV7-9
CASSLGDRGPRYEQYF
TGTGCCAGCAGCTTAGGGGACAGGGGGCCTCGGTACGAGCAGTACTTC
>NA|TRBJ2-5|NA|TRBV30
CAWSVLPRRPIAPEGDQETQYF
TGTGCCTGGAGTGTCCTTCCTAGGCGCCCCATAGCACCAGAAGGGGATCAAGAGACCCAGTACTTC
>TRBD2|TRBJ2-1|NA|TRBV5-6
CASSFGSGGLADSYNEQFF
TGTGCCAGCAGCTTTGGGTCCGGAGGACTAGCGGACTCCTACAATGAGCAGTTCTTC
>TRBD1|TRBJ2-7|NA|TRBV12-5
CASGPTGASSYEQYF
TGTGCTAGTGGCCCGACAGGGGCCAGCTCCTACGAGCAGTACTTC
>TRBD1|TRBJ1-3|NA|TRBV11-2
CASRRGQDSGNTIYF
TGTGCCAGCAGACGGGGACAGGACTCTGGAAACACCATATATTTT
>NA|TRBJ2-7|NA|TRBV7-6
CASSQGEAGDYEQYF
TGTGCCAGCAGCCAAGGGGAGGCTGGGGACTACGAGCAGTACTTC
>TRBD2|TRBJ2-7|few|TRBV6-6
CASSLTSGRKSGEQYF
TGTGCCAGCAGTTTGACTAGCGGGAGAAAGTCGGGGGAGCAGTACTTC
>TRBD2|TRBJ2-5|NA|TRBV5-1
CASTGLAGYQETQYF
TGCGCCAGCACGGGACTAGCGGGATACCAAGAGACCCAGTACTTC
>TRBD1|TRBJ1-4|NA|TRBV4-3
CASSQRGRKEKLFF
TGCGCCAGCAGCCAGAGGGGGCGAAAAGAAAAACTGTTTTTT
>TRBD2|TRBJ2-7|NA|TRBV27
CASSLRQGGYEQYF
TGTGCCAGCAGTTTGAGGCAGGGAGGGTACGAGCAGTACTTC
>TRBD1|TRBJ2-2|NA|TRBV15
CATSRERTGNTGELFF
TGTGCCACCAGCAGAGAAAGGACAGGGAACACCGGGGAGCTGTTTTTT
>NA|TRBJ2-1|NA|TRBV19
CASSILGSSHEQFF
TGTGCCAGTAGTATATTAGGGAGCAGCCATGAGCAGTTCTTC
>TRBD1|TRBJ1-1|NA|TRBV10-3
CAISESGDREVYTEAFF
TGTGCCATCAGTGAGTCGGGGGACAGGGAGGTCTACACTGAAGCTTTCTTT
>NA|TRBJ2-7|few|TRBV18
CASSPSVASDEQYF
TGTGCCAGCTCACCATCGGTCGCCTCGGACGAGCAGTACTTC
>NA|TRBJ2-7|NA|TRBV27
CASSFHRYEQYF
TGTGCCAGCAGTTTTCACAGGTACGAGCAGTACTTC
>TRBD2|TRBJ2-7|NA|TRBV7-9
CASSLVGLAVPAHYYEQYF
TGTGCCAGCAGCCTAGTAGGACTAGCGGTTCCGGCCCATTACTACGAGCAGTACTTC